What follows describes a single T cell receptor (beta chain). Its antigen remains unidentified. This record comes from a study of identical twins. Study-level points and caveats: High-abundance cord blood beta clonotypes had fewer insertions; memory repertoires showed none.

Deletions cut 6 bases from V and 2 bases from J, with 21 bases between. The CDR3 length is 17 residues. CDR1 and CDR2 from the germline V gene are SGHTA and FQGNSA. A universal primer site came from template switching; cDNA carried unique molecular identifiers. One entry per CDR3 protein results from TCRdb running MiXCR on the 5' RACE reads. The sample records roughly 710,000 distinct CDR3 sequences, around 6.1% being singletons. The sample taken for sequencing was naive T cells sorted from blood. The chain links TRBV7-2 to TRBJ2-3, with D perhaps matching TRBD2 (6 bases). The clonotype was recovered from a man younger than 35 in good health. For the CDR3, the DNA is TGTGCCAGCAGGTATATAGCGTCGGGAGCCTTCACAGATACGCAGTATTTT. The encoded protein is CASRYIASGAFTDTQYF.